This note documents a single T cell receptor beta chain sequence. Its specificity is unknown. The data belong to a study of regulatory dendritic cells for organ transplantation. Whole-study findings and limits: Naive T cells showed high diversity, memory cells less, memory CD8+ least.

The trim removed 7 bases at V and 4 bases at J, leaving 5 bases unmatched. CDR3 length: 13 amino acids. CDR1 and CDR2 from the germline V gene are MNHNS and SASEGT. Clones were read by immunoSEQ multiplex PCR, and TCRdb kept only the in-frame ones, dropping some. The table lists about 28,000 clones, roughly 80% of them singletons. CD4+ or CD8+ T cells were sorted as naive CD45RA+ or memory CD45RO+. This clonotype was obtained from a human donor in good health. The sequenced sample consisted of naive CD4+ T cells from blood. As to subset: CD45RA+ naive T cells. This rearrangement joins TRBV6-1 to TRBJ1-1, with 8 bases lining up with TRBD1. This CDR3 reads CASTGGRGTEAFF. CDR3 DNA sequence: TGTGCCAGCACAGGGGGCCGGGGCACTGAAGCTTTCTTT.